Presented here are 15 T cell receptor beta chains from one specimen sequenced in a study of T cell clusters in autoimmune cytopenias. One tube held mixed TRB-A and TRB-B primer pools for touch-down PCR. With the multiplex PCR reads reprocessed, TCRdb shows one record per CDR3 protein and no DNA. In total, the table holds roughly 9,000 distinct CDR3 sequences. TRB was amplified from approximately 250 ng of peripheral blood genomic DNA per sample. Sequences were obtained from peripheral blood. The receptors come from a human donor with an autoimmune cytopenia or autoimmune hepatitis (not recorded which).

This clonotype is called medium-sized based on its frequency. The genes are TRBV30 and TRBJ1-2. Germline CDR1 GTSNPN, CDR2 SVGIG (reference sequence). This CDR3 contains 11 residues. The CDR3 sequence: CAWSKAGGYTF.

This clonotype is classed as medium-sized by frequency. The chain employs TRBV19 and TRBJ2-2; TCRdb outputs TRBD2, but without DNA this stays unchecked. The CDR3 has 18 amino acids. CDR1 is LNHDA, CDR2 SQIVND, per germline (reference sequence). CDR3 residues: CASRNPGLAGMNTGELFF.

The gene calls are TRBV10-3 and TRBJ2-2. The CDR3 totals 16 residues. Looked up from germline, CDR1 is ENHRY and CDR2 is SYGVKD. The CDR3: CAITESRNTNTGELFF.

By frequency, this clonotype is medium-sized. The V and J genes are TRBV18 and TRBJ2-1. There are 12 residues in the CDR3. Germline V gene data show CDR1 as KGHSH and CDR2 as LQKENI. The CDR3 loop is CASSPEVDEQFF.

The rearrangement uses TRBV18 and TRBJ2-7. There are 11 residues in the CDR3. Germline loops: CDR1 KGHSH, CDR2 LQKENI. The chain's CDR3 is CASSPGGEQYF.

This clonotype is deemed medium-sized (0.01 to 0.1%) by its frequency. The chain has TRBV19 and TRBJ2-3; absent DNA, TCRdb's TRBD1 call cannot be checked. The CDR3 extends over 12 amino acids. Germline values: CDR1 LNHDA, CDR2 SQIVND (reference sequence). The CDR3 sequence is CASSTTGNTQYF.

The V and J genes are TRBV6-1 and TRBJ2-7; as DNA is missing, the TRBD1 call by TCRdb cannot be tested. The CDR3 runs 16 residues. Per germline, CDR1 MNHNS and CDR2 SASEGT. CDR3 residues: CASSNPGAGGSYEQYF.

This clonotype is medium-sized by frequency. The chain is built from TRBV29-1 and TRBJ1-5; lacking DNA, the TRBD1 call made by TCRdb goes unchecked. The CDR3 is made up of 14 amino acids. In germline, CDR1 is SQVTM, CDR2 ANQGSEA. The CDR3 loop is CSVLLGPSNQPQHF. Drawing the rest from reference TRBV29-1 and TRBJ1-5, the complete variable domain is SAVISQKPSRDICQRGTSLTIQCQVDSQVTMMFWYRQQPGQSLTLIATANQGSEATYESGFVIDKFPISRPNLTFSTLTVSNMSPEDSSIYLCSVLLGPSNQPQHFGDGTRLSIL.

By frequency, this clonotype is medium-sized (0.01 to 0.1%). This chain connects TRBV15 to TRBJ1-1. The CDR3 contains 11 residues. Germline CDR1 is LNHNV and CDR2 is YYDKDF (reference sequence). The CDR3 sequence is CATSRDTEAFF. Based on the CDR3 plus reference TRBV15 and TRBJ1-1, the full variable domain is DAMVIQNPRYQVTQFGKPVTLSCSQTLNHNVMYWYQQKSSQAPKLLFHYYDKDFNNEADTPDNFQSRRPNTSFCFLDIRSPGLGDTAMYLCATSRDTEAFFGQGTRLTVV.

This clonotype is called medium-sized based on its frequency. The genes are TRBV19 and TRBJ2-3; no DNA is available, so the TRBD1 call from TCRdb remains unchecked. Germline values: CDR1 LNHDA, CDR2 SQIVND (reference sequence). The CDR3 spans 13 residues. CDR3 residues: CASMGQNTDTQYF.

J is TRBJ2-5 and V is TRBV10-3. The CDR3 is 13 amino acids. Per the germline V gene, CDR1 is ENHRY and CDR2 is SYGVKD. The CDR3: CAISEVNQETQYF.

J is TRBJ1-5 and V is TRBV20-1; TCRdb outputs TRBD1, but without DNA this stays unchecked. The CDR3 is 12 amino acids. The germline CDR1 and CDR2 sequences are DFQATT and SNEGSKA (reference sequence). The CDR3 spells CSAEGGNQPQHF.

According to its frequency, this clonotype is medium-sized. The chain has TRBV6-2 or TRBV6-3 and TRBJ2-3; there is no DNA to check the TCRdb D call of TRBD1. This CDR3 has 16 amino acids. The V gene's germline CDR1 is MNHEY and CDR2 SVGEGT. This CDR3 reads CASSLDPLGGPDTQYF.

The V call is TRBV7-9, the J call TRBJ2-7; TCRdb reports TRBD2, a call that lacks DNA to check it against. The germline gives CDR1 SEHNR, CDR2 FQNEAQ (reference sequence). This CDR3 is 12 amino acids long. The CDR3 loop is CASSLGPVQQYF.

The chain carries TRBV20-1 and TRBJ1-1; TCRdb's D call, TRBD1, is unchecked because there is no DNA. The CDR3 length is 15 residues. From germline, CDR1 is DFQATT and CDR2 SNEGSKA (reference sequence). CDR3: CSANDRGASGTEAFF.